These T cell receptor beta chains were read from a single sample in a study of cytomegalovirus exposure and HLA in healthy donors. Profiled with immunoSEQ multiplex PCR; TCRdb holds only in-frame clones, not every one. This sample has tens of thousands of clones; less than 75% occur once, and the top ten carry 2.1%. The material sequenced was PBMCs. These receptors were collected from a man aged 30-40 years in good health and CMV-seronegative. CDR3s include the opening cysteine and the closing phenylalanine or tryptophan. The D gene is left open where the match is weak. Only some rows state a clone size, as once, few, many or a class for expanded clones.

v_gene	abundance	j_gene	d_gene	CDR3nt	CDR3aa
TRBV11-1	-	TRBJ2-6	TRBD1	TGTGCCAGCAGCTTATTAGGGGGCGCTTTCTCTGGGGCCAACGTCCTGACTTTC	CASSLLGGAFSGANVLTF
TRBV28	-	TRBJ2-7	TRBD1	TGTGCCAGTGGGGCTTCGGGACAGGCCTCCTACGAGCAGTACTTC	CASGASGQASYEQYF
TRBV25-1	-	TRBJ2-5	TRBD1	TGTGCCAGCAGTGACTCTAGGAGACAGGGTTGGCGGGAGACCCAGTACTTC	CASSDSRRQGWRETQYF
TRBV28	once	TRBJ1-2	-	TGTGCCAGCAGTTTGGGGAGGGGTCCTAACTATGGCTACACCTTC	CASSLGRGPNYGYTF
TRBV9	-	TRBJ1-1	-	TGTGCCAGCAGCGTAGGGGGGGTGAACACTGAAGCTTTCTTT	CASSVGGVNTEAFF
TRBV27	-	TRBJ2-1	TRBD2	TGTGCCAGCAGTTCCCCATCTAGCGGGAGTTACAATGAGCAGTTCTTC	CASSSPSSGSYNEQFF
TRBV19	-	TRBJ2-1	-	TGTGCCAGTAGTATCCCCTCGACAGGTACCCGGAACAATGAGCAGTTCTTC	CASSIPSTGTRNNEQFF
TRBV6-5	-	TRBJ2-2	-	TGTGCCAGCAGGTCCCCAGGGGCTGTCACCGGGGAGCTGTTTTTT	CASRSPGAVTGELFF
TRBV6-5	-	TRBJ2-3	-	TGTGCCAGCAGTTACTCATCCGGGTTCGGCACAGATACGCAGTATTTT	CASSYSSGFGTDTQYF
TRBV18	once	TRBJ1-5	-	TGTGCCAGCTCACCATTTTCGAGCAATCAGCCCCAGCATTTT	CASSPFSSNQPQHF
TRBV27	-	TRBJ1-5	TRBD1	TGTGCCAGCGGAAGACGGACAGGCGCAGATAGCAATCAGCCCCAGCATTTT	CASGRRTGADSNQPQHF
TRBV7-9	-	TRBJ1-2	-	TGTGCCAGCAGCTCCGCGGGTTATGGCTACACCTTC	CASSSAGYGYTF
TRBV19	-	TRBJ1-2	-	TGTGCCAGTAGTATCGGGAGGTCTAACTATGGCTACACCTTC	CASSIGRSNYGYTF
TRBV10-3	-	TRBJ2-7	TRBD2	TGTGCCATCAGTGAGAGTCAGCGGGAAGGATACGAGCAGTACTTC	CAISESQREGYEQYF
TRBV23-1	-	TRBJ2-6	-	TGCGCCAGCAGTCAATCGAGCCCCCGGGACTCTGGGGCCAACGTCCTGACTTTC	CASSQSSPRDSGANVLTF
TRBV4-2	-	TRBJ2-1	TRBD2	TGTGCCAGCAGCCAACCGGGACTAGCGCAAAATGAGCAGTTCTTC	CASSQPGLAQNEQFF
TRBV6-5	-	TRBJ2-4	-	TGTGCCAGCACCAGAGACAGGTCCAAAAACATTCAGTACTTC	CASTRDRSKNIQYF
TRBV6-1	-	TRBJ2-7	TRBD1	TGTGCCAGCAGTGAACCGGGACAGGGGGCGACCTACGAGCAGTACTTC	CASSEPGQGATYEQYF
TRBV7-9	-	TRBJ2-3	-	TGTGCCAGCAGCTTCGAGACTGGCACAGATACGCAGTATTTT	CASSFETGTDTQYF
TRBV28	-	TRBJ1-1	-	TGTGCCAGCAGACCACAGGGAACTGAAGCTTTCTTT	CASRPQGTEAFF
TRBV4-3	-	TRBJ1-2	-	TGCGCCAGCAGCCAAGGGTCGGGCAGGGAAGGTGGCTACACCTTC	CASSQGSGREGGYTF
TRBV5-4	few	TRBJ1-2	TRBD1	TGTGCCATCCCGGGACAGGGCTACTATGGCTACACCTTC	CAIPGQGYYGYTF
TRBV27	-	TRBJ1-1	-	TGTGCCAGCAGTGGGGGGTTCGGGACTGAAGCTTTCTTT	CASSGGFGTEAFF
TRBV7-2	-	TRBJ1-6	TRBD1	TGTGCCAGCAGCCAGGTTGGCGGTCGACAGGGGGGGAATTCACCCCTCCACTTT	CASSQVGGRQGGNSPLHF
TRBV7-9	-	TRBJ2-7	-	TGTGCCAGCAGCGTTTCGAGGGAGCAGTACTTC	CASSVSREQYF
TRBV5-6	few	TRBJ2-1	-	TGTGCCAGCAGCTTGGTATCGGGGTATTCCTACAATGAGCAGTTCTTC	CASSLVSGYSYNEQFF
TRBV7-6	-	TRBJ2-1	TRBD2	TGTGCCAGCACTCTAGCGGCTCAGAGCTCCTACAATGAGCAGTTCTTC	CASTLAAQSSYNEQFF
TRBV2	-	TRBJ2-7	TRBD2	TGTGCCAGCAGCGCTAGCGGGAAGTCCTACGAGCAGTACTTC	CASSASGKSYEQYF
TRBV2	-	TRBJ2-7	TRBD1	TGTGCCAGCAGTGCGACAGGGACCTACGAGCAGTACTTC	CASSATGTYEQYF
TRBV6-5	-	TRBJ1-2	-	TGTGCCAGCAGTCCCCTTCTTGAGGGTGGCTACACCTTC	CASSPLLEGGYTF
TRBV4-1	-	TRBJ2-1	-	TGCGCCAGCAGCCAAGATAGTGGGCTCGGTGATGAGCAGTTCTTC	CASSQDSGLGDEQFF
TRBV5-1	-	TRBJ1-1	TRBD1	TGCGCCAGCAGCCCCGGGACAGGGGGCTTCACTGAAGCTTTCTTT	CASSPGTGGFTEAFF
TRBV28	-	TRBJ1-5	-	TGTGCCAGCAGTCACGGACATCGGTATCATTTT	CASSHGHRYHF
TRBV5-1	-	TRBJ2-3	TRBD2	TGCGCCAGCAGGTGGACTAGCGGGACAGATACGCAGTATTTT	CASRWTSGTDTQYF
TRBV6-4	-	TRBJ1-2	-	TGTGCCAGCAACGCCACAGGGTTGGGGAGTGGCTACACCTTC	CASNATGLGSGYTF
TRBV30	once	TRBJ2-4	-	TGTGCCTGGAACCGGGTTAACATTCAGTACTTC	CAWNRVNIQYF
TRBV5-1	-	TRBJ2-5	TRBD2	TGCGCCAGCAGCTTGGAAGCGGGGGGGACAAAGACCCAGTACTTC	CASSLEAGGTKTQYF
TRBV30	few	TRBJ2-7	-	TGTGCCTGGAGCCGTCTAGCGAGTGAGCAGTACTTC	CAWSRLASEQYF
TRBV28	-	TRBJ2-5	TRBD2	TGTGCCAGCACCACCCTTGTGAAGGGAGGGGAGACCCAGTACTTC	CASTTLVKGGETQYF
TRBV28	-	TRBJ1-1	-	TGTGCCAGCAGTTTAAACAGCCGCGAAGCTTTCTTT	CASSLNSREAFF
TRBV7-9	once	TRBJ1-2	TRBD1	TGTGCCAGCAGCGATACAGGGGGAATTGGCTACACCTTC	CASSDTGGIGYTF
TRBV6-1	-	TRBJ2-5	TRBD1	TGTGCCAGCAGTGAAATTAGTCGGGACAGGGGGCGAGGCGCCCAGTACTTC	CASSEISRDRGRGAQYF
TRBV10-3	-	TRBJ2-1	TRBD2	TGTGCCATCGGGACTAGGCGTATTGGTGATGAGCAGTTCTTC	CAIGTRRIGDEQFF
TRBV18	few	TRBJ1-5	TRBD1	TGTGCCAGCTCCCCGGAAGGACAGGGTAGTAATCAGCCCCAGCATTTT	CASSPEGQGSNQPQHF
TRBV7-2	-	TRBJ2-7	-	TGTGCCAGCAGCTTAGTTGCACACAACTACGAGCAGTACTTC	CASSLVAHNYEQYF
TRBV2	-	TRBJ2-1	TRBD1	TGTGCCTGGGGACAGGGAGGCAATGAGCAGTTCTTC	CAWGQGGNEQFF
TRBV29-1	-	TRBJ2-1	TRBD2	TGCAGCGTTGAGAGCCGATCAGTGACTAGCGGGGGGGTAGGCGAAGATGAGCAGTTCTTC	CSVESRSVTSGGVGEDEQFF